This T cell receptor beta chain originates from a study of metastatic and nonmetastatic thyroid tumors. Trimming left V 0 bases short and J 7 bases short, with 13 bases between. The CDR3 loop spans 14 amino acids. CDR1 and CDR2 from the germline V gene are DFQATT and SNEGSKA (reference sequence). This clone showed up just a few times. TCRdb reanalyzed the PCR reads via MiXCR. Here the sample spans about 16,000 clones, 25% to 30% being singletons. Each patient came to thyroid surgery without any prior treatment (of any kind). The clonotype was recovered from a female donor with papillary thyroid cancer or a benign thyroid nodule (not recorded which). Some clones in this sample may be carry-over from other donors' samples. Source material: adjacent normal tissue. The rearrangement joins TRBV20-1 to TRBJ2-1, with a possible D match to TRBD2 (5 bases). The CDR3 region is CSARDFGSGNEQFF. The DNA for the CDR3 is TGCAGTGCTAGAGATTTTGGGAGTGGAAATGAGCAGTTCTTC.